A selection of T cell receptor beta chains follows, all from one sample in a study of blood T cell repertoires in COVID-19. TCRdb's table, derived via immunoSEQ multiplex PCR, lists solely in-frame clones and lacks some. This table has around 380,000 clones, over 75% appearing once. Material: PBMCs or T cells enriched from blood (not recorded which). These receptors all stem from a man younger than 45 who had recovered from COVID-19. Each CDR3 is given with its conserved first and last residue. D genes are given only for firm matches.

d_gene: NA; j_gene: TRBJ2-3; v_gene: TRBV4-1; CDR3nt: TGCGCCAGCAGCCAAGGGACAGATCCCACAGATACGCAGTATTTT; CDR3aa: CASSQGTDPTDTQYF
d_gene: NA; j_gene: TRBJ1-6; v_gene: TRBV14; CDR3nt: TGTGCCAGCAGCCAAGGTTCAGGGGCTGATTCACCCCTCCACTTT; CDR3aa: CASSQGSGADSPLHF
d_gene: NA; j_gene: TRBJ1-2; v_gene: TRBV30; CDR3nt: TGTGCCTGGAGTGTACAGGGCGGATGGTATGGCTACACCTTC; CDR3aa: CAWSVQGGWYGYTF
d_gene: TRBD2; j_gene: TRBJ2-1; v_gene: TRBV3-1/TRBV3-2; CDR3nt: TGTGCCAGCAGTCCTCCCCGGGGGGGCAACGGTGAGCAGTTCTTC; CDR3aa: CASSPPRGGNGEQFF
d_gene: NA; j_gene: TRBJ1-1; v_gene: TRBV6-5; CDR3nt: TGTGCCAGCAGCCAAACCCTACAGCTGAACACTGAAGCTTTCTTT; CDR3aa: CASSQTLQLNTEAFF
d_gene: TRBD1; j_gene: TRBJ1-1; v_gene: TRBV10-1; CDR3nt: TGCGCCAGCAGACCCGACAGGGGGGGGAACACTGAAGCTTTCTTT; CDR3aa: CASRPDRGGNTEAFF
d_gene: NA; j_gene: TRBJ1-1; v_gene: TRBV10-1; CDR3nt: TGCGCCAGCAGTGAGTCGTGGCTCACTGAAGCTTTCTTT; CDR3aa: CASSESWLTEAFF
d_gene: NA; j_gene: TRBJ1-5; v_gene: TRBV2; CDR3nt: TGTGCCAGCAGTGAAGTCGGGGGAGCGGGCAATCAGCCCCAGCATTTT; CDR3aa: CASSEVGGAGNQPQHF
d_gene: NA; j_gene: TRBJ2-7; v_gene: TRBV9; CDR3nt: TGTGCCAGCAGCGTAACATCAGGGGAAAAAAGTTACGAGCAGTACTTC; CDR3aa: CASSVTSGEKSYEQYF
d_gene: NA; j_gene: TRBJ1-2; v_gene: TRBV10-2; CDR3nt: TGCGCCAGCAGAACAGCTAACTATGGCTACACCTTC; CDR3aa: CASRTANYGYTF
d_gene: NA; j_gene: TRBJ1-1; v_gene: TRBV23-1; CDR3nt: TGCGCCAGCAGTCCCGGGGGGCAGAACACTGAAGCTTTCTTT; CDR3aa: CASSPGGQNTEAFF
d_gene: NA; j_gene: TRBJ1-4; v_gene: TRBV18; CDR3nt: TGTGCCAGCTCACCAAAGGGAGTAGTACGGAATGAAAAACTGTTTTTT; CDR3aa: CASSPKGVVRNEKLFF
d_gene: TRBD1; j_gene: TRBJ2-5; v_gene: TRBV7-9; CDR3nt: TGTGCCAGCAGCAAACCGGGACAGGGGGCAGGAGAGACCCAGTACTTC; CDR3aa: CASSKPGQGAGETQYF
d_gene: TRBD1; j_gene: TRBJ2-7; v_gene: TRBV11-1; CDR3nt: TGTGCCAGCACCCCGGGACAGGCCTCCTACGAGCAGTACTTC; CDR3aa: CASTPGQASYEQYF